Listed below are T cell receptor beta chains from one sample, sequenced in a study of T cell responses to AZD1222 COVID-19 vaccine. Produced via immunoSEQ multiplex PCR; TCRdb's table is partial and in-frame only. This table has some 120,000 clones, roughly 92% appearing once. Sequences were derived from peripheral blood, sampled 28 days after the second AZD1222 dose. The source of these receptors is an adult who received the AZD1222 COVID-19 vaccine. Both conserved end residues are part of each CDR3.

V	J	CDR3
TRBV7-8	TRBJ2-1	CASSLARGGEQFF
TRBV28	TRBJ1-5	CASSPTGVRSNQPQHF
TRBV5-4	TRBJ1-2	CASSLVANYGYTF
TRBV7-9	TRBJ2-7	CASTHRVDEQYF
TRBV28	TRBJ1-4	CASKTVNEKLFF
TRBV28	TRBJ1-5	CASSSDRRGNQPQHF
TRBV5-1	TRBJ1-4	CASSKGQGASGEKLFF
TRBV28	TRBJ2-1	CASTLFRSYNEQFF
TRBV15	TRBJ1-3	CATSIRQGNSGNTIYF
TRBV7-8	TRBJ2-1	CASSLELAGGYNEQFF